These 27 T cell receptor beta chains originate from one sample sequenced in a study of shared clonotypes between healthy human individuals. CD45RO-negative cells were positively selected for CCR7, leaving out terminally differentiated effector memory CD45RA+ cells. The assay was immunoSEQ multiplex PCR, and TCRdb's table has in-frame clones only and misses some. This table holds 2 million or so clones, about 95% found once. Material: naive CD8+ T cells sorted from blood. These receptors were collected from a man aged 18 to 30 in good health.

The chain has TRBV9 and TRBJ1-6; D unclear. CDR3 length equals 17 residues. Trimming stripped 3 bases from V and 5 bases from J, with 18 bases between. The germline V gene has CDR1 SGDLS and CDR2 YYNGEE. The CDR3 region is CASSAFDRPINNSPLHF. CDR3 nucleotides: TGTGCCAGCAGCGCTTTTGACCGCCCCATAAATAATTCACCCCTCCACTTT.

This sequence joins TRBV5-8 and TRBJ2-7; 10 nucleotides agree with TRBD2. J lost 3 bases, V lost 3 bases, and 6 bases had no gene match. The germline CDR1 and CDR2 sequences are SGHTS and YDEGEE. This CDR3 comprises 15 residues. The CDR3 protein is CASSSWTSGIYEQYF. Here the CDR3 DNA reads TGTGCCAGCAGCTCCTGGACTAGCGGAATCTACGAGCAGTACTTC.

This clone was seen a single time. CDR3 sequence: CASSVRREDSYNEQFF. The CDR3 DNA reads TGTGCCAGCAGCGTACGGCGGGAGGACTCCTACAATGAGCAGTTCTTC. This chain uses TRBV9 with TRBJ2-1; TRBD2 aligns across 8 bases. The germline gives CDR1 SGDLS, CDR2 YYNGEE. The junction had 3 bases not matched to a gene; V was cut back by 1 base and J by 0 bases. The CDR3 runs 16 residues. The whole variable domain, remainder taken from reference TRBV9 and TRBJ2-1, is DSGVTQTPKHLITATGQRVTLRCSPRSGDLSVYWYQQSLDQGLQFLIQYYNGEERAKGNILERFSAQQFPDLHSELNLSSLELGDSALYFCASSVRREDSYNEQFFGPGTRLTVL.

This chain uses TRBV5-6 with TRBJ1-6; the D gene is possibly TRBD1 (5 bases). CDR3 length: 17 residues. In germline, CDR1 is SGHDT, CDR2 YYEEEE. V was cut by 3 bases and J by 5 bases, with 18 bases left in between. The CDR3 DNA reads as TGTGCCAGCAGCTGGGGACGGTCGCCGTATAATAATTCACCCCTCCACTTT. Translation gives CASSWGRSPYNNSPLHF.

A single count supports this clone. This chain connects TRBV15 to TRBJ1-5, with TRBD1 matching 9 bases. V trimming: 3 bases; J trimming: 4 bases; junction bases outside the gene matches: 10. Germline V gives CDR1 LNHNV, CDR2 YYDKDF (reference sequence). The CDR3 covers 17 residues. The CDR3 nucleotides are TGTGCCACCAGCAGCCACACAGGGGGCGAGCGTAATCAGCCCCAGCATTTT. Its translation: CATSSHTGGERNQPQHF.

The chain couples TRBV28 to TRBJ2-7, with D perhaps TRBD2 (7 bases). In germline, CDR1 is MDHEN, CDR2 SYDVKM. The CDR3 has 12 amino acids. Trimming removed 4 bases at V and 6 bases at J, with 10 bases between. CDR3 in amino acids: CASSSGGAEQYF. The CDR3 nucleotides read TGTGCCAGCAGTTCTGGGGGGGCCGAGCAGTACTTC.

This chain connects TRBV11-2 to TRBJ2-1, with 9 bases fitting TRBD2. CDR3 size: 15 residues. Germline trimming cut 3 bases from V and 2 bases from J; bases unmatched to any gene: 2. Germline CDR1 is SGHAT and CDR2 is FQNNGV. The CDR3 loop is CASSFLAGPYNEQFF. CDR3 in DNA: TGTGCCAGCAGCTTCCTAGCGGGGCCCTACAATGAGCAGTTCTTC.

The rearrangement links TRBV19 to TRBJ1-2, with D unresolved. Germline loops: CDR1 LNHDA, CDR2 SQIVND (reference sequence). The V gene lost 7 bases and the J gene lost 4 bases, with 13 bases spanning the gap. CDR3 size: 13 residues. The CDR3 region is CASMREFAYGYTF. The CDR3 DNA follows: TGTGCCAGTATGAGGGAATTCGCCTATGGCTACACCTTC.

Only one count was recorded for this clone. The genes are TRBV13 and TRBJ1-5; possibly TRBD1 for D (6 bases). This CDR3 comprises 14 residues. V was pared by 0 bases and J by 7 bases, with 10 bases between. Germline V gene sequence: CDR1 PRHDT, CDR2 FYEKMQ (reference sequence). The chain's CDR3 is CASSLGRGLQPQHF. In nucleotides, the CDR3 is TGTGCCAGCAGCTTAGGCAGGGGACTCCAGCCCCAGCATTTT.

This clone was recorded only once. V gene TRBV27 combines with J gene TRBJ2-2, with TRBD1 as a possible D gene (5 bases). Trimming pared 6 bases from V and 4 bases from J, leaving 12 bases between. In germline, CDR1 is MNHEY, CDR2 SMNVEV (reference sequence). The CDR3 is 14 residues long. The CDR3 DNA reads as TGTGCCAGCAGCTGGGGCCTCTCCACCGGGGAGCTGTTTTTT. Its translation is CASSWGLSTGELFF.

This sequence joins TRBV7-9 and TRBJ1-1; D is uncertain. V lost 4 bases and J 0 bases, leaving 6 bases between the germline ends. From germline, CDR1 is SEHNR and CDR2 FQNEAQ (reference sequence). The CDR3 spans 13 residues. This CDR3 reads CASSSALNTEAFF. The CDR3 nucleotides are TGTGCCAGCAGCTCAGCTTTGAACACTGAAGCTTTCTTT.

The chain has TRBV2 and TRBJ2-5; 12 nucleotides line up with TRBD2. Trimming took 6 bases from V and 2 from J; bases not matched to a gene: 4. Germline CDR1 and CDR2: SNHLY and FYNNEI. The CDR3 spans 15 residues. CDR3 in amino acids: CASSPLAGGQETQYF. CDR3 in DNA: TGTGCCAGCAGCCCACTAGCGGGAGGACAAGAGACCCAGTACTTC.

The chain couples TRBV5-8 to TRBJ1-2, with a possible D match to TRBD1 (6 bases). This CDR3 comprises 19 residues. Germline CDR1 SGHTS, CDR2 YDEGEE. The V end was cut by 3 bases, the J end by 8 bases, with 32 bases between. CDR3 DNA sequence: TGTGCCAGCAGCTACCGAACCACTGACGACAGGCTGGGGGTATGGGGCTACACCTTC. It yields the protein CASSYRTTDDRLGVWGYTF.

The chain recombines TRBV27 with TRBJ2-2, with D uncertain. This CDR3 is 12 amino acids long. Germline V gene lookup returns CDR1 MNHEY and CDR2 SMNVEV (reference sequence). Trimming cost V 10 bases and J 3 bases, with 9 bases left between them. The CDR3 protein is CATSSYTGELFF. The DNA of the CDR3 is TGTGCCACCTCGTCGTACACCGGGGAGCTGTTTTTT.

The CDR3 region is CASIPSGGGADTQYF. The CDR3 DNA is TGTGCCAGCATTCCTAGCGGGGGAGGGGCAGATACGCAGTATTTT. The chain recombines TRBV27 with TRBJ2-3, with 10 positions matching TRBD2. The germline CDR1 and CDR2 sequences are MNHEY and SMNVEV (reference sequence). V shed 7 bases, J shed 4 bases, and the junction held 8 bases outside the gene matches. This CDR3 contains 15 residues.

Remarks on this clone: This specimen includes other DNA sequences encoding the same CDR3. This sequence joins TRBV27 and TRBJ2-7; D is uncertain. This CDR3 region has 13 residues. Trimming took off 2 bases at V and 2 bases at J, with 7 bases between the two ends. Per the germline V gene, CDR1 is MNHEY and CDR2 is SMNVEV (reference sequence). CDR3 coding DNA: TGTGCCAGCAGTTTAACGGGTCCCTACGAGCAGTACTTC. Translating gives CASSLTGPYEQYF.

The rearrangement uses TRBV5-6 and TRBJ1-1; D ambiguous. Germline values: CDR1 SGHDT, CDR2 YYEEEE. Trimming shortened V by 2 bases and J by 1 base, and 6 bases separated the two germline ends. This CDR3 has 13 residues. CDR3 coding DNA: TGTGCCAGCAGCTTTGCTGCGAACACTGAAGCTTTCTTT. Amino acids: CASSFAANTEAFF.

The CDR3 bases are TGCGCCAGCAGCCAAGATCTTGCGGACTACCAAAAGCAGTTCTTC. Amino acid sequence: CASSQDLADYQKQFF. The V gene is TRBV4-3, the J gene TRBJ2-1; D possibly corresponds to TRBD2 (6 bases). Trimming removed 0 bases from V and 11 bases from J, with 17 bases in between. The CDR3 runs 15 residues. Germline V gene data show CDR1 as LGHNA and CDR2 as YSLEER.

The rearrangement links TRBV4-3 to TRBJ2-1, with a weak D call TRBD1 (6 bases). Germline V CDR1 and CDR2: LGHNA, YSLEER. The germline V and J ends were trimmed by 3 bases and 5 bases, with 14 bases remaining between them. CDR3 length: 15 residues. The CDR3: CASSQTDRPDNEQFF. As DNA, the CDR3 is TGCGCCAGCAGCCAGACCGACAGGCCCGACAATGAGCAGTTCTTC.

The chain carries TRBV21-1 and TRBJ1-5. TRBV21-1 is a pseudogene locus. The length of the CDR3 is 13 residues. In DNA form, the CDR3 reads TGTGCCAGCAGCAAAGGAAAGGATCAGCCCCAGCATTTT. Residues: CASSKGKDQPQHF.

The chain couples TRBV27 to TRBJ2-1, with a possible D match to TRBD2 (6 bases). The CDR3 is made up of 13 amino acids. CDR1 is MNHEY and CDR2 is SMNVEV in the germline V gene (reference sequence). Trimming shortened V by 4 bases and J by 6 bases, and 10 bases separated the two germline ends. The CDR3 loop is CASSSTSSNEQFF. The CDR3 DNA is TGTGCCAGCAGTTCTACTAGCTCCAATGAGCAGTTCTTC.

This CDR3 reads CASSLERLYNEQFF. DNA of the CDR3: TGTGCCAGCAGCTTGGAAAGGCTCTACAATGAGCAGTTCTTC. The rearrangement joins TRBV5-6 to TRBJ2-1; the D is unclear. Germline lookup yields CDR1 SGHDT and CDR2 YYEEEE. V gave up 0 bases and J gave up 3 bases, with 7 bases separating them. This CDR3 spans 14 amino acids.

Here the CDR3 reads CASSFPPEPPNTGELFF. For the CDR3, the DNA is TGTGCCAGCAGCTTCCCCCCCGAGCCGCCGAACACCGGGGAGCTGTTTTTT. The chain recombines TRBV7-9 with TRBJ2-2; no firm D call. Germline V gene lookup returns CDR1 SEHNR and CDR2 FQNEAQ (reference sequence). V lost 3 bases, J lost 0 bases, and 14 bases lay in between. This CDR3 region has 17 residues.

The V and J genes are TRBV7-8 and TRBJ1-1; weak D call: TRBD1 (6 bases). V lost 5 bases, J lost 1 base, and 8 bases lay in between. Germline CDR1 is SGHVS and CDR2 is FQNEAQ. This CDR3 has 13 amino acids. The CDR3, as DNA: TGTGCCAGCAGCGTACAGGGGAACACTGAAGCTTTCTTT. Protein sequence: CASSVQGNTEAFF.

V gene TRBV7-9 combines with J gene TRBJ2-3, with a weak D call TRBD2 (6 bases). Germline V CDR1 and CDR2: SEHNR, FQNEAQ (reference sequence). This CDR3 is 18 amino acids long. Deletions cut 2 bases from V and 2 bases from J, with 20 bases between. This CDR3 reads CASSLFGGITLDTDTQYF. CDR3 nucleotides: TGTGCCAGCAGCTTATTTGGGGGGATAACGCTGGACACAGATACGCAGTATTTT.

V usage is TRBV9 and J usage is TRBJ2-1; 13 nucleotides agree with TRBD2. Germline trimming cut 4 bases from V and 8 bases from J; bases unmatched to any gene: 9. The CDR3 is made up of 16 amino acids. Germline values: CDR1 SGDLS, CDR2 YYNGEE. This CDR3 reads CASSSGLAGATDEQFF. The CDR3 DNA is TGTGCCAGCAGCTCCGGACTAGCGGGAGCTACGGATGAGCAGTTCTTC.

A few counts support this clone. The chain recombines TRBV21-1 with TRBJ2-7. TRBV21-1 counts as a pseudogene. The CDR3 has 13 amino acids. In nucleotides, the CDR3 is TGTGCCTTTCAGGGACGGTCCGAGGACGAGCAGTACTTC. It is translated as CAFQGRSEDEQYF.